Listed below are T cell receptor beta chains from one sample, sequenced in a study of OX40 agonist ivuxolimab in advanced cancers. TCRdb keeps only in-frame clones here, not all; method: immunoSEQ multiplex PCR. The repertoire consists of about 100,000 clones, with 91% occurring once and the leading ten covering over 0.6%. The sequences come from CD4+ or CD8+ T cells sorted from blood, collected in a trial of the OX40 agonist ivuxolimab. These receptors originate from an adult with an advanced solid tumor such as melanoma, head and neck, liver or kidney cancer. Both conserved end residues are part of each CDR3. D genes are given only for firm matches. The listing skips clone size in some rows; elsewhere it reads once, few, many or a size class.

v_gene: TRBV6-5; j_gene: TRBJ2-7; abundance: .; d_gene: TRBD2; CDR3nt: TGTGCCACCAGAGGGCCTAGCGGGACATACGAGCAGTACTTC; CDR3aa: CATRGPSGTYEQYF
v_gene: TRBV5-4; j_gene: TRBJ2-7; abundance: .; d_gene: TRBD1; CDR3nt: TGTGCCAGCAGCTTGGCCGGGACAGGCCTAGAGGAGCAGTACTTC; CDR3aa: CASSLAGTGLEEQYF
v_gene: TRBV11-3; j_gene: TRBJ2-7; abundance: .; d_gene: TRBD1; CDR3nt: TGTGCCAGCAGCTTATTTAACGACAGGGGCCACGAGCAGTACTTT; CDR3aa: CASSLFNDRGHEQYF
v_gene: TRBV11-3; j_gene: TRBJ2-5; abundance: .; d_gene: .; CDR3nt: TGTGCCAGCAGCTTACCCTGGGGGGGGGCGAAAGAGACCCAGTACTTC; CDR3aa: CASSLPWGGAKETQYF
v_gene: TRBV30; j_gene: TRBJ2-3; abundance: .; d_gene: .; CDR3nt: TGTGCCTGGACAGCTGGCGCAGATACGCAGTATTTT; CDR3aa: CAWTAGADTQYF
v_gene: TRBV7-3; j_gene: TRBJ1-1; abundance: .; d_gene: TRBD1; CDR3nt: TGTGCCAGCAGCCGACAGGGTCCAAGCACTGAAGCTTTCTTT; CDR3aa: CASSRQGPSTEAFF
v_gene: TRBV5-4; j_gene: TRBJ2-5; abundance: .; d_gene: TRBD2; CDR3nt: TGTGCCAGCAGCCCTACTAGCGGGGGGGTTCTAGAGACCCAGTACTTC; CDR3aa: CASSPTSGGVLETQYF
v_gene: TRBV11-2; j_gene: TRBJ2-3; abundance: .; d_gene: .; CDR3nt: TGTGCCAGCAGCCCCGGGACTGGAGCAGGGACGCAGTATTTT; CDR3aa: CASSPGTGAGTQYF
v_gene: TRBV18; j_gene: TRBJ2-1; abundance: .; d_gene: .; CDR3nt: TGTGCCAGCTCAGAGTCGAGGGACAATGAGCAGTTCTTC; CDR3aa: CASSESRDNEQFF
v_gene: TRBV7-9; j_gene: TRBJ1-5; abundance: .; d_gene: .; CDR3nt: TGTGCCAGCAGCTCAGGTCCTCAGCCCCAGCATTTT; CDR3aa: CASSSGPQPQHF
v_gene: TRBV18; j_gene: TRBJ2-1; abundance: .; d_gene: .; CDR3nt: TGTGCCAGCTCACCACCGGCAGGACTCATATATGACAATGAGCAGTTCTTC; CDR3aa: CASSPPAGLIYDNEQFF
v_gene: TRBV18; j_gene: TRBJ2-3; abundance: .; d_gene: TRBD1; CDR3nt: TGTGCCAGCTCACGGATCGGACAGGCGAGCACAGATACGCAGTATTTT; CDR3aa: CASSRIGQASTDTQYF
v_gene: TRBV6-1; j_gene: TRBJ1-4; abundance: .; d_gene: .; CDR3nt: TGTGCCAGCAGTGAAGTAAGGGATGAAAAACTGTTTTTT; CDR3aa: CASSEVRDEKLFF
v_gene: TRBV9; j_gene: TRBJ2-7; abundance: few; d_gene: .; CDR3nt: TGTGCCAGCAGCATGGACTGGGGGCACGAGCAGTACTTC; CDR3aa: CASSMDWGHEQYF
v_gene: TRBV7-8; j_gene: TRBJ2-7; abundance: .; d_gene: .; CDR3nt: TGTGCCAGCAGCTTAGATACGGGTATTTCTCATTCCTACGAGCAGTACTTC; CDR3aa: CASSLDTGISHSYEQYF
v_gene: TRBV10-2; j_gene: TRBJ1-1; abundance: .; d_gene: .; CDR3nt: TGCGCCAGCTCTTGGGCGGGGACTGAAGCTTTCTTT; CDR3aa: CASSWAGTEAFF
v_gene: TRBV5-4; j_gene: TRBJ1-2; abundance: .; d_gene: .; CDR3nt: TGTGCCAGCAGCTTGAACGGTTTGTATGGCTACACCTTC; CDR3aa: CASSLNGLYGYTF
v_gene: TRBV5-8; j_gene: TRBJ2-6; abundance: .; d_gene: TRBD1; CDR3nt: TGTGCCAGCAGCATGGACAGGGGTCGGACGGCCAACGTCCTGACTTTC; CDR3aa: CASSMDRGRTANVLTF
v_gene: TRBV19; j_gene: TRBJ1-2; abundance: once; d_gene: .; CDR3nt: TGTGCCAGTAGTATGAGGGGGATGGATGGCTACACCTTC; CDR3aa: CASSMRGMDGYTF
v_gene: TRBV14; j_gene: TRBJ1-1; abundance: .; d_gene: .; CDR3nt: TGTGCCAGCAGCACCTCAGTTGGAGCTGAAGCTTTCTTT; CDR3aa: CASSTSVGAEAFF
v_gene: TRBV27; j_gene: TRBJ1-5; abundance: .; d_gene: TRBD1; CDR3nt: TGTGCCAGCAGTCCCCTGCGAGCACTGGGGACAGGAACCAATCAGCCCCAGCATTTT; CDR3aa: CASSPLRALGTGTNQPQHF
v_gene: TRBV5-1; j_gene: TRBJ2-5; abundance: .; d_gene: .; CDR3nt: TGCGCCAGCAGCGCATTCGGGACCACCCAAGAGACCCAGTACTTC; CDR3aa: CASSAFGTTQETQYF
v_gene: TRBV7-9; j_gene: TRBJ2-5; abundance: .; d_gene: TRBD2; CDR3nt: TGTGCCAGCAGCTTAGCGGTAACTAGCGGGAGCCAAGAGACCCAGTACTTC; CDR3aa: CASSLAVTSGSQETQYF
v_gene: TRBV18; j_gene: TRBJ1-2; abundance: .; d_gene: TRBD1; CDR3nt: TGTGCCAGCTCACCCGATTACCGGGACAGCTATGGCTACACCTTC; CDR3aa: CASSPDYRDSYGYTF
v_gene: TRBV30; j_gene: TRBJ1-1; abundance: .; d_gene: TRBD1; CDR3nt: TGTGCCGGGGGACAGGGGGCTACTGAAGCTTTCTTT; CDR3aa: CAGGQGATEAFF
v_gene: TRBV19; j_gene: TRBJ1-5; abundance: .; d_gene: TRBD1; CDR3nt: TGTGCCAGTAGTAGAGGACAGGATTCTTCCCAAAATCAGCCCCAGCATTTT; CDR3aa: CASSRGQDSSQNQPQHF
v_gene: TRBV9; j_gene: TRBJ2-3; abundance: .; d_gene: TRBD2; CDR3nt: TGTGCCAGCGGGGGAGGGGCTAGCGGGCCTCCTGGCACAGATACGCAGTATTTT; CDR3aa: CASGGGASGPPGTDTQYF
v_gene: TRBV6-1; j_gene: TRBJ2-5; abundance: once; d_gene: .; CDR3nt: TGTGCCAGCAGTGACAGCCAAGAGACCCAGTACTTC; CDR3aa: CASSDSQETQYF
v_gene: TRBV13; j_gene: TRBJ2-3; abundance: .; d_gene: .; CDR3nt: TGTGCCAGCAGCTTGGGGGGGGCCCTGCTGGGAACAGATACGCAGTATTTT; CDR3aa: CASSLGGALLGTDTQYF
v_gene: TRBV27; j_gene: TRBJ2-6; abundance: .; d_gene: TRBD2; CDR3nt: TGTGCCAGCAGTCCATGGACGGGGGGACGGTTCTCTGGGGCCAACGTCCTGACTTTC; CDR3aa: CASSPWTGGRFSGANVLTF
v_gene: TRBV11-3; j_gene: TRBJ1-2; abundance: .; d_gene: TRBD1; CDR3nt: TGTGCCAGCAGCTTCCCGACAGGGCCCTATGGCTACACCTTC; CDR3aa: CASSFPTGPYGYTF
v_gene: TRBV30; j_gene: TRBJ2-2; abundance: .; d_gene: .; CDR3nt: TGTGCCCGGACCTTGGGGGTAGCGAACACCGGGGAGCTGTTTTTT; CDR3aa: CARTLGVANTGELFF
v_gene: TRBV18; j_gene: TRBJ2-7; abundance: few; d_gene: .; CDR3nt: TGTGCCAGCTCAGCTAGCAACGAGCAGTACTTC; CDR3aa: CASSASNEQYF
v_gene: TRBV9; j_gene: TRBJ2-7; abundance: .; d_gene: .; CDR3nt: TGTGCCAGCAGCGTAGGACTCAGCACTCCCTACGAGCAGTACTTC; CDR3aa: CASSVGLSTPYEQYF
v_gene: TRBV7-9; j_gene: TRBJ1-1; abundance: .; d_gene: .; CDR3nt: TGTGCCAGCAGCTTCGGGGTGGGAGGAGAAGACACTGAAGCTTTCTTT; CDR3aa: CASSFGVGGEDTEAFF
v_gene: TRBV2; j_gene: TRBJ2-3; abundance: .; d_gene: .; CDR3nt: TGTGCCAGCTCCTGGGCCCGGAGCTCAGATACGCAGTATTTT; CDR3aa: CASSWARSSDTQYF
v_gene: TRBV6-6; j_gene: TRBJ2-3; abundance: once; d_gene: .; CDR3nt: TGTGCCAGCAGTTACTCAGGGCGGGATAGAACAGATACGCAGTATTTT; CDR3aa: CASSYSGRDRTDTQYF
v_gene: TRBV5-1; j_gene: TRBJ2-3; abundance: .; d_gene: .; CDR3nt: TGCGCCAGCACCTTGCAATCTAGCACAGATACGCAGTATTTT; CDR3aa: CASTLQSSTDTQYF
v_gene: TRBV6-5; j_gene: TRBJ2-2; abundance: .; d_gene: .; CDR3nt: TGTGCCAGCAGACACCGGGTAGGCGGGGAGCTGTTTTTT; CDR3aa: CASRHRVGGELFF
v_gene: TRBV30; j_gene: TRBJ1-6; abundance: .; d_gene: TRBD1; CDR3nt: TGTGCCTGGAGTAGCGGACAGGTGGACTCCTATAATTCACCCCTCCACTTT; CDR3aa: CAWSSGQVDSYNSPLHF
v_gene: TRBV19; j_gene: TRBJ1-4; abundance: .; d_gene: .; CDR3nt: TGTGCCAGTACCGCGGGGGTGGGGATTAGGGAAAAACTGTTTTTT; CDR3aa: CASTAGVGIREKLFF
v_gene: TRBV25-1; j_gene: TRBJ2-7; abundance: .; d_gene: TRBD1; CDR3nt: TGTGCCAGCAGTGAGCCGGGACAGCCCTACGAGCAGTACTTC; CDR3aa: CASSEPGQPYEQYF
v_gene: TRBV18; j_gene: TRBJ2-5; abundance: .; d_gene: TRBD1; CDR3nt: TGTGCCAGCTCACCATTACAGGGGTTTCAAGAGACCCAGTACTTC; CDR3aa: CASSPLQGFQETQYF
v_gene: TRBV13; j_gene: TRBJ2-1; abundance: .; d_gene: .; CDR3nt: TGTGCCAGCAGCAAGTCAGGAAAAGACAATGAGCAGTTCTTC; CDR3aa: CASSKSGKDNEQFF
v_gene: TRBV5-1; j_gene: TRBJ2-1; abundance: .; d_gene: .; CDR3nt: TGCGCCAGCAGCTTGGCAGGTTCTAATGAGCAGTTCTTC; CDR3aa: CASSLAGSNEQFF
v_gene: TRBV10-3; j_gene: TRBJ2-2; abundance: .; d_gene: .; CDR3nt: TGTGCCACGCGTGTGGTCTCGAACACCGGGGAGCTGTTTTTT; CDR3aa: CATRVVSNTGELFF
v_gene: TRBV12-5; j_gene: TRBJ2-1; abundance: .; d_gene: TRBD2; CDR3nt: TGTGCTAGCGGTAGCGGGGTATTCAATGAGCAGTTCTTC; CDR3aa: CASGSGVFNEQFF
v_gene: TRBV20-1; j_gene: TRBJ1-2; abundance: .; d_gene: .; CDR3nt: TGCAGTGCGGCCCCCTATGGCTACACCTTC; CDR3aa: CSAAPYGYTF
v_gene: TRBV5-4; j_gene: TRBJ2-7; abundance: .; d_gene: .; CDR3nt: TGTGCCGCGGGGGCCGCAGGGGGTTGGAAGCAGTACTTC; CDR3aa: CAAGAAGGWKQYF
v_gene: TRBV6-7; j_gene: TRBJ2-3; abundance: .; d_gene: TRBD1; CDR3nt: TGTGCCAGCAGTTCCCCGACAGGGCCCAGCACAGATACGCAGTATTTT; CDR3aa: CASSSPTGPSTDTQYF
v_gene: TRBV6-1; j_gene: TRBJ2-7; abundance: .; d_gene: TRBD1; CDR3nt: TGTGCCAGCAATCCGGGGGGACAGGGCTACGAGCAGTACTTC; CDR3aa: CASNPGGQGYEQYF
v_gene: TRBV6-6; j_gene: TRBJ2-5; abundance: .; d_gene: .; CDR3nt: TGTGCCACATTTTGGACGGCACAAGAGACCCAGTACTTC; CDR3aa: CATFWTAQETQYF
v_gene: TRBV7-3; j_gene: TRBJ2-1; abundance: .; d_gene: TRBD2; CDR3nt: TGTGCCAGCAGCTTAACGACTAGCAGCCCGAGCTCCTACAATGAGCAGTTCTTC; CDR3aa: CASSLTTSSPSSYNEQFF
v_gene: TRBV19; j_gene: TRBJ2-6; abundance: .; d_gene: .; CDR3nt: TGTGCCAGCAGGACAAAGGGGGGGGCCAACGTCCTGACTTTC; CDR3aa: CASRTKGGANVLTF
v_gene: TRBV5-8; j_gene: TRBJ2-7; abundance: .; d_gene: TRBD1; CDR3nt: TGTGCCAGCAGCGCGGGCCTCCGGACAGGAACCGAGCAGTACTTC; CDR3aa: CASSAGLRTGTEQYF
v_gene: TRBV7-8; j_gene: TRBJ1-2; abundance: .; d_gene: .; CDR3nt: TGTGCCAGCAGCTTAGGGCACTCTAACTATGGCTACACCTTC; CDR3aa: CASSLGHSNYGYTF
v_gene: TRBV5-1; j_gene: TRBJ2-3; abundance: .; d_gene: TRBD1; CDR3nt: TGCGCCAGCAGCTTGGGGGGACAGGGTAGAGATACGCAGTATTTT; CDR3aa: CASSLGGQGRDTQYF